Listed here are 25 T cell receptor beta chains from one sample, sequenced in a study of CD8 T cells in ankylosing spondylitis. General study points: Apparently characteristic of ankylosing spondylitis blood was a TCR beta motif (roughly eight highly homologous variants).

TCRdb reprocessed the 5' RACE reads via MiXCR and lists one record per CDR3 protein. The sample gives roughly 490,000 distinct CDR3 sequences, over 4% of which show up once; roughly 3.2% is in the top ten. No cognate antigen is known for these TCRs. Sequencing was performed on blood, either unsorted or a sorted T cell fraction (not recorded which). These receptors originate from a male donor with ankylosing spondylitis.

At least ten counts were recorded for this clonotype. In DNA, the CDR3 is TGCAGTGCTCACAGGGTTTTTTCCTACAATGAGCAGTTCTTC. Protein sequence: CSAHRVFSYNEQFF. The genes are TRBV20-1 and TRBJ2-1; TRBD1 is a possible D gene (6 bases). V was trimmed by 5 bases and J by 1 base, leaving 12 bases between them. The CDR3 extends over 14 amino acids. Germline V CDR1 and CDR2: DFQATT, SNEGSKA (reference sequence).

The chain has TRBV6-2 or TRBV6-3 and TRBJ2-7; 9 nucleotides align to TRBD2. CDR3 length: 16 residues. V was pared by 0 bases and J by 0 bases, with 3 bases of the junction left unmatched. Germline CDR1 MNHEY, CDR2 SVGEGT. CDR3 region: CASSYSASGTSYEQYF. In DNA form, the CDR3 reads TGTGCCAGCAGTTACTCGGCTAGCGGGACCTCCTACGAGCAGTACTTC.

In this sample, this clonotype turned up many times. This chain joins TRBV5-1 and TRBJ1-1, with D possibly matching TRBD1 (6 bases). Trimming stripped 4 bases from V and 5 bases from J, with 21 bases between. The CDR3 sequence is 16 residues long. Germline loops: CDR1 SGHRS, CDR2 YFSETQ. This CDR3 reads CASSPFTGLRMTEAFF. In DNA, the CDR3 is TGCGCCAGCAGCCCTTTCACAGGGCTCAGAATGACTGAAGCTTTCTTT. The complete variable domain, with remaining parts taken from reference TRBV5-1 and TRBJ1-1, reads KAGVTQTPRYLIKTRGQQVTLSCSPISGHRSVSWYQQTPGQGLQFLFEYFSETQRNKGNFPGRFSGRQFSNSRSEMNVSTLELGDSALYLCASSPFTGLRMTEAFFGQGTRLTVV.

This chain links TRBV3-1 with TRBJ2-7, with 15 bases identical to TRBD2. V trimming: 3 bases; J trimming: 4 bases; junction bases outside the gene matches: 10. Germline CDR1 LGHDT, CDR2 YNNKEL (reference sequence). This CDR3 spans 18 amino acids. The CDR3: CASSHFPGLAGGGYEQYF. DNA for the CDR3: TGTGCCAGCAGCCACTTTCCGGGACTAGCGGGAGGAGGTTACGAGCAGTACTTC.

This clonotype was counted only a few times. The rearrangement uses TRBV12-3 or TRBV12-4 and TRBJ2-2, with 7 bases matching TRBD2. There are 16 residues in the CDR3. After removal of 2 bases from V and 4 bases from J, the junction contained 7 bases not matched to a gene. CDR3 amino acids: CASSLLASGGTGELFF. DNA for the CDR3: TGTGCCAGCAGTTTATTGGCTAGCGGCGGCACCGGGGAGCTGTTTTTT.

In its sample, this clonotype was seen many times. CDR3 nucleotides: TGTGCCAGCAGTTTAAGCTCCACCACAGATACGCAGTATTTT. It codes for CASSLSSTTDTQYF. The V gene is TRBV12-3 or TRBV12-4, the J gene TRBJ2-3; no definite D call. The germline V and J ends were trimmed by 2 bases and 2 bases, with 8 bases remaining between them. The CDR3 is 14 residues long.

This clonotype has ten or more counts. The chain joins TRBV5-1 to TRBJ2-3, with a weak D call TRBD2 (5 bases). This CDR3 has 13 residues. Germline values: CDR1 SGHRS, CDR2 YFSETQ. Trimming took off 9 bases at V and 1 base at J, with 12 bases between the two ends. The CDR3 bases are TGCGCCACCCGTAGCGCGGGCACAGATACGCAGTATTTT. It translates to CATRSAGTDTQYF.

This clonotype was counted many times. V is TRBV28 and J is TRBJ1-1, with unresolved D. Germline CDR1 MDHEN, CDR2 SYDVKM. This CDR3 is built from 11 residues. Trimming cost V 4 bases and J 5 bases, with 5 bases left between them. CDR3 nucleotide sequence: TGTGCCAGCAGTTGGGTGACTGAAGCTTTCTTT. Its translation is CASSWVTEAFF.

This clonotype has a count of ten or more. The chain has TRBV7-9 and TRBJ1-1; D is undetermined. Looked up from germline, CDR1 is SEHNR and CDR2 is FQNEAQ (reference sequence). V was shortened by 1 base and J by 3 bases, with 6 bases between the two germline ends. This CDR3 is 13 amino acids long. In DNA form, the CDR3 reads TGTGCCAGCAGCTTAGGGTTGTACACTGAAGCTTTCTTT. Protein sequence: CASSLGLYTEAFF.

The table lists this clonotype with a few counts. This sequence joins TRBV6-1 and TRBJ1-4; the match to TRBD1 covers 7 bases. This CDR3 is 17 amino acids long. With 6 bases clipped from V and 0 bases from J, the junction kept 10 bases outside the gene matches. Germline V gene lookup returns CDR1 MNHNS and CDR2 SASEGT. CDR3 protein: CASRKYRGRSTNEKLFF. The CDR3 nucleotides read TGTGCCAGCAGAAAATACAGGGGACGGTCAACTAATGAAAAACTGTTTTTT.

V gene TRBV6-5 combines with J gene TRBJ1-1, with D perhaps TRBD1 (6 bases). The CDR3 extends over 17 amino acids. CDR1 and CDR2 from the germline V gene are MNHEY and SVGAGI. With 3 bases removed from V and 3 bases from J, the gap between germline ends came to 20 bases. The CDR3 sequence: CASSYPPARTDYTEAFF. The CDR3 DNA sequence: TGTGCCAGCAGTTATCCCCCCGCCCGGACAGACTACACTGAAGCTTTCTTT.

This clonotype occurred many times. The rearrangement uses TRBV4-3 and TRBJ1-5, with a possible D match to TRBD1 (5 bases). CDR3 length equals 15 residues. CDR1 LGHNA and CDR2 YSLEER come from the germline V gene. V was shortened by 0 bases and J by 7 bases, with 13 bases between the two germline ends. The CDR3 nucleotides read TGCGCCAGCAGCCAAGATCGGGGGTTGGGCCAGCCCCAGCATTTT. Its protein is CASSQDRGLGQPQHF.

This clonotype was counted at least ten times. This chain links TRBV29-1 with TRBJ2-3; TRBD2 agrees at 7 bases. From germline, CDR1 is SQVTM and CDR2 ANQGSEA. This CDR3 is 14 amino acids long. V shed 6 bases and J 0 bases; nucleotides not matched to a gene: 6. The chain's CDR3 is CSVHGLGSTDTQYF. The CDR3 DNA is TGCAGCGTGCACGGACTAGGTAGCACAGATACGCAGTATTTT.

This clonotype was seen many times. The V and J genes are TRBV28 and TRBJ2-7; D ambiguous. The CDR3 length is 13 residues. V lost 3 bases to trimming and J lost 11 bases, with 17 bases between them. The germline V gene has CDR1 MDHEN and CDR2 SYDVKM. This chain's CDR3 is CASSLMDLRQKYF. CDR3 bases: TGTGCCAGCAGTTTGATGGACCTCCGTCAAAAGTACTTC.

The table lists this clonotype with a few counts. The junction differs from germline at one of its ends, possibly a read error. The rearrangement joins TRBV2 to TRBJ1-3, with D perhaps TRBD1 (6 bases). The CDR3 has 17 amino acids. Germline CDR1 reads SNHLY; CDR2 reads FYNNEI. The CDR3 here is CASSEGYTGTSGNTIYF. DNA for the CDR3: TGTGCCAGCAGCGAAGGGTACACAGGGACCTCTGGAAACACCATATATTTT. The complete variable domain, with remaining parts taken from reference TRBV2 and TRBJ1-3, reads EPEVTQTPSHQVTQMGQEVILRCVPISNHLYFYWYRQILGQKVEFLVSFYNNEISEKSEIFDDQFSVERPDGSNFTLKIRSTKLEDSAMYFCASSEGYTGTSGNTIYFGEGSWLTVV.

In its sample, this clonotype was seen many times. The rearrangement joins TRBV10-3 to TRBJ1-5, with 7 bases aligning to TRBD1. Trimming removed 1 base from V and 5 bases from J; junction bases left unmatched: 2. This CDR3 has 14 amino acids. In germline, CDR1 is ENHRY, CDR2 SYGVKD. CDR3 nucleotide sequence: TGTGCCATCAGTGAGTACGACAGGGATCAGCCCCAGCATTTT. Its protein is CAISEYDRDQPQHF.

In this sample, this clonotype turned up many times. The chain's CDR3 is CASSYRTSEYYEQYF. The CDR3, as DNA: TGTGCCAGCAGTTATCGGACTAGCGAGTACTACGAGCAGTACTTC. The genes are TRBV6-2 or TRBV6-3 and TRBJ2-7, with TRBD2 matching 9 bases. The CDR3 extends over 15 amino acids. The junction had 6 bases not matched to a gene; V was cut back by 3 bases and J by 3 bases. Germline CDR1 is MNHEY and CDR2 is SVGEGT.

This clonotype has ten or more counts. The rearrangement uses TRBV15 and TRBJ2-5; 12 bases line up with TRBD2. There are 13 residues in the CDR3. Germline V gene sequence: CDR1 LNHNV, CDR2 YYDKDF (reference sequence). V trimming: 1 base; J trimming: 13 bases; junction bases outside the gene matches: 4. The CDR3 DNA reads as TGTGCCACCAGCAGAGGACTAGCGGGGGAGACGTACTTC. It translates to CATSRGLAGETYF.

There are many counts of this clonotype. The chain combines TRBV6-2 or TRBV6-3 with TRBJ2-1, with TRBD1 matching over 12 bases. This CDR3 has 18 amino acids. Germline values: CDR1 MNHEY, CDR2 SVGEGT. The ends lost 7 bases at V and 4 bases at J; junction bases unmatched: 14. The CDR3 sequence: CASISSGTGGAAYNEQFF. CDR3 DNA: TGTGCCAGCATCTCATCCGGGACAGGGGGCGCGGCGTACAATGAGCAGTTCTTC.

This clonotype was seen ten or more times. The chain has TRBV20-1 and TRBJ2-3; D may be TRBD2 (5 bases). V shed 7 bases and J shed 3 bases, with 17 bases lying between them. The CDR3 has 14 residues. Germline assignment: CDR1 DFQATT and CDR2 SNEGSKA (reference sequence). The CDR3 sequence is CSGQRSWETDTQYF. CDR3 bases: TGCAGTGGTCAGAGGTCGTGGGAGACAGATACGCAGTATTTT.

The J gene is TRBJ2-3, the V gene TRBV15; 8 bases are shared with TRBD1. V dropped 5 bases and J dropped 5; count of bases not matched to a gene: 9. This CDR3 contains 15 residues. Germline values: CDR1 LNHNV, CDR2 YYDKDF (reference sequence). For the CDR3, the DNA is TGTGCCACCAGCGGGGGACAGGAAATCAGAGATACGCAGTATTTT. Translated, it gives CATSGGQEIRDTQYF. The whole variable domain, filled in from reference TRBV15 and TRBJ2-3, reads DAMVIQNPRYQVTQFGKPVTLSCSQTLNHNVMYWYQQKSSQAPKLLFHYYDKDFNNEADTPDNFQSRRPNTSFCFLDIRSPGLGDTAMYLCATSGGQEIRDTQYFGPGTRLTVL.

A few counts support this clonotype. The chain uses TRBV5-1 and TRBJ1-4; unclear D gene. CDR1 SGHRS and CDR2 YFSETQ come from the germline V gene. V lost 1 base to trimming and J lost 2 bases, with 9 bases between them. This CDR3 has 15 residues. The CDR3 protein is CASSLTDSTNEKLFF. CDR3 coding DNA: TGCGCCAGCAGCTTGACGGATTCTACTAATGAAAAACTGTTTTTT.

In this sample, this clonotype turned up a few times. The chain employs TRBV4-3 and TRBJ2-2, with 8 nucleotides matching TRBD2. CDR3 length: 19 amino acids. Unmatched junction bases numbered 14, after V lost 4 bases and J lost 1 base. Looked up from germline, CDR1 is LGHNA and CDR2 is YSLEER. CDR3 sequence: CASSPTRGGPFLNTGELFF. Here the CDR3 DNA reads TGCGCCAGCAGCCCTACACGGGGGGGCCCTTTTTTGAACACCGGGGAGCTGTTTTTT.

This clonotype has only a few counts. The chain joins TRBV5-1 to TRBJ2-5; D unresolved. The CDR3 spans 14 residues. Between the trimmed V and J ends, which lost 0 bases and 1 base, there was a span of 7 bases. Germline V gene sequence: CDR1 SGHRS, CDR2 YFSETQ. CDR3 sequence (DNA): TGCGCCAGCAGCTTGGCCTTGATCCAAGAGACCCAGTACTTC. The encoded protein is CASSLALIQETQYF.

The sample holds many counts of this clonotype. This rearrangement joins TRBV24-1 to TRBJ1-2; D perhaps matches TRBD1 (5 bases). This CDR3 is built from 12 residues. Germline CDR1 is KGHDR and CDR2 is SFDVKD. V lost 4 bases and J 6 bases, leaving 8 bases between the germline ends. The chain's CDR3 is CATSERGDGYTF. The CDR3 DNA follows: TGTGCCACCAGTGAGCGGGGCGATGGCTACACCTTC.